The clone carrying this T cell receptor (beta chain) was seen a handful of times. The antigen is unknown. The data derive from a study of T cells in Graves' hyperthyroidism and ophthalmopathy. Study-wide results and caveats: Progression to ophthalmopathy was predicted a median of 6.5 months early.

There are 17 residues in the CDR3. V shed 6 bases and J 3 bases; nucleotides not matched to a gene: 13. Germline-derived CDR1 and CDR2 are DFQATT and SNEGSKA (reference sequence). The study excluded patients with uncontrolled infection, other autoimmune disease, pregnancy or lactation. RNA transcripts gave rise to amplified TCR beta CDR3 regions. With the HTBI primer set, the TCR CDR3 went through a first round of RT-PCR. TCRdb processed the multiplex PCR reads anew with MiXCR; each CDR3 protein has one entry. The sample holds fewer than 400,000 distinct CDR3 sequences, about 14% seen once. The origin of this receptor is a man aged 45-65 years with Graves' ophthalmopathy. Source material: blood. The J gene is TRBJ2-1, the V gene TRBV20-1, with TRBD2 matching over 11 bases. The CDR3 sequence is CSAQDVSGRALYNEQFF. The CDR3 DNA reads TGCAGTGCACAAGACGTTAGCGGGAGGGCCCTCTACAATGAGCAGTTCTTC.